The 23 T cell receptor beta chains in this list originate from one sample, sequenced in a study of siplizumab effects on memory and regulatory T cells. Sequenced by immunoSEQ multiplex PCR; TCRdb stores in-frame clones only, minus some. The sample includes 92,000 or so clones, approximately 90% of them seen just once. Material for sequencing was CD4+ T cells sorted from blood. These receptors came from a human donor in good health.

This rearrangement joins TRBV28 to TRBJ1-5; 7 positions match TRBD1. CDR3 length: 14 residues. The trim removed 7 bases at V and 7 bases at J, leaving 10 bases unmatched. Germline-derived CDR1 and CDR2 are MDHEN and SYDVKM. CDR3 DNA sequence: TGTGCCAGCAACCTAGACAGGGTCAACCAGCCCCAGCATTTT. Residues: CASNLDRVNQPQHF.

The genes are TRBV7-9 and TRBJ2-6; the D is unclear. CDR1 and CDR2 from the germline V gene are SEHNR and FQNEAQ (reference sequence). The CDR3 covers 17 residues. Trimming took off 6 bases at V and 0 bases at J, with 15 bases between the two ends. CDR3 residues: CASRLPAQSSGANVLTF. The DNA for the CDR3 is TGTGCCAGCAGACTTCCGGCCCAAAGCTCTGGGGCCAACGTCCTGACTTTC.

The chain links TRBV28 to TRBJ2-3, with D maybe TRBD2 (6 bases). The V end was cut by 6 bases, the J end by 1 base, with 11 bases between. The germline V gene has CDR1 MDHEN and CDR2 SYDVKM. The CDR3 has 14 residues. CDR3 in amino acids: CASRRLVGTDTQYF. In DNA, the CDR3 is TGTGCCAGCAGGCGACTAGTCGGCACAGATACGCAGTATTTT.

Of note for this clone: The conserved closing phenylalanine or tryptophan is absent in this CDR3, likely reflecting a read error. The limits of the CDR3 on the DNA are not certain, so only TCRdb's listed CDR3 is given. The chain links TRBV10-2 to TRBJ2-7; no DNA check was done on the table's D call, TRBD2. From germline, CDR1 is WSHSY and CDR2 SAAADI. The CDR3 is 13 residues long, ends included. CDR3 in amino acids: CASSESIGGRVSA.

This clone turned up a few times. The chain joins TRBV4-2 to TRBJ1-1; 8 positions agree with TRBD1. J was trimmed by 4 bases and V by 8 bases; bases with no gene match: 6. Germline V gene data show CDR1 as LGHNA and CDR2 as YNFKEQ. This CDR3 has 13 amino acids. The CDR3 nucleotides are TGTGCCAGCGGACCGGACAGGGCCACTGAAGCTTTCTTT. This translates into CASGPDRATEAFF.

This clone is a singleton in its sample. V and J are TRBV4-3 and TRBJ2-2; D not resolved. The ends were cut back, 3 bases at V and 0 bases at J, with 14 bases in the middle. The CDR3 length is 17 residues. Germline V gene sequence: CDR1 LGHNA, CDR2 YSLEER. This CDR3 reads CASSQVVRSSNTGELFF. CDR3 bases: TGCGCCAGCAGCCAGGTTGTGAGGAGCTCGAACACCGGGGAGCTGTTTTTT.

J is TRBJ2-5 and V is TRBV6-1; 10 bases are a match to TRBD2. The V and J ends lost 1 base and 5 bases, in that order; junction bases with no gene match: 13. The CDR3 has 18 amino acids. The germline CDR1 and CDR2 sequences are MNHNS and SASEGT. The CDR3 nucleotides read TGTGCCAGCAGTGAAGGGCTAGGGCTAGCGGGAGACCGTGAGACCCAGTACTTC. It codes for CASSEGLGLAGDRETQYF.

This clone has just a few counts. The V call is TRBV2, the J call TRBJ1-2, with D perhaps TRBD1 (6 bases). The V end was cut by 2 bases, the J end by 7 bases, with 20 bases between. CDR3 length: 16 residues. Germline V gives CDR1 SNHLY, CDR2 FYNNEI. The CDR3 nucleotides are TGTGCCAGCAGTGAACACCATGGGGACAAGGCTATTGGCTACACCTTC. Amino acid sequence: CASSEHHGDKAIGYTF. The full variable domain, in which reference TRBV2 and TRBJ1-2 provide the parts outside the CDR3, is EPEVTQTPSHQVTQMGQEVILRCVPISNHLYFYWYRQILGQKVEFLVSFYNNEISEKSEIFDDQFSVERPDGSNFTLKIRSTKLEDSAMYFCASSEHHGDKAIGYTFGSGTRLTVV.

The V gene is TRBV7-8, the J gene TRBJ2-5, with 7 nucleotides matching TRBD2. This CDR3 is 20 amino acids long. In germline, CDR1 is SGHVS, CDR2 FQNEAQ. V was pared by 0 bases and J by 4 bases, with 20 bases of the junction left unmatched. This chain's CDR3 is CASSLAGRPSGPPWGETQYF. The CDR3 DNA is TGTGCCAGCAGCTTAGCAGGGAGGCCTAGCGGACCCCCATGGGGAGAGACCCAGTACTTC. Filled out from reference TRBV7-8 and TRBJ2-5, the complete variable domain reads GAGVSQSPRYKVAKRGQDVALRCDPISGHVSLFWYQQALGQGPEFLTYFQNEAQLDKSGLPSDRFFAERPEGSVSTLKIQRTQQEDSAVYLCASSLAGRPSGPPWGETQYFGPGTRLLVL.

V usage is TRBV11-2 and J usage is TRBJ1-5, with no clear D. Trimming shortened V by 5 bases and J by 7 bases, and 9 bases separated the two germline ends. Germline CDR1 reads SGHAT; CDR2 reads FQNNGV. This CDR3 is 12 amino acids long. The CDR3 DNA follows: TGTGCCAGCAGCGCTATAGACCAGCCCCAGCATTTT. It translates to CASSAIDQPQHF.

The gene calls are TRBV6-6 and TRBJ2-7; 9 nucleotides line up with TRBD1. The CDR3 is 14 residues long. Trimming at V came to 6 bases and at J to 7 bases, leaving 10 bases not matched to a gene. CDR1 and CDR2 from the germline V gene are MNHNY and SVGAGI (reference sequence). CDR3 sequence reads: CASSNNNRGREQYF. CDR3 DNA: TGTGCCAGCAGCAACAATAACAGGGGGCGGGAGCAGTACTTC.

This clone was observed a handful of times. The V call is TRBV7-9, the J call TRBJ1-2; weak D call: TRBD1 (5 bases). V was trimmed by 4 bases and J by 3 bases, leaving 21 bases between them. The CDR3 sequence is 17 residues long. Germline CDR1 is SEHNR and CDR2 is FQNEAQ (reference sequence). DNA of the CDR3: TGTGCCAGCAGCTCCCAGTCTTTCCCAGGGTACGACTATGGCTACACCTTC. Translating it yields CASSSQSFPGYDYGYTF.

CDR3 residues: CASSPRTGPNEKLFF. DNA of the CDR3: TGCGCCAGCAGCCCCCGGACAGGGCCTAATGAAAAACTGTTTTTT. V and J are TRBV5-1 and TRBJ1-4; 8 bases fit TRBD1. Germline V gives CDR1 SGHRS, CDR2 YFSETQ. Trimming at V came to 4 bases and at J to 3 bases, leaving 5 bases not matched to a gene. The CDR3 loop spans 15 amino acids.

The genes are TRBV21-1 and TRBJ2-5; no DNA check was done on the table's D call, TRBD1. TRBV21-1 is marked as a pseudogene. There are 13 residues in the CDR3. The CDR3 sequence is CARLQVGKETQYF. The CDR3 coding sequence is TGTGCCAGGCTACAGGTGGGGAAAGAGACCCAGTACTTC.

This sequence joins TRBV10-2 and TRBJ1-5; 9 bases are a match to TRBD1. The V and J ends lost 6 bases and 4 bases, in that order; junction bases with no gene match: 4. The CDR3 spans 14 residues. CDR1 is WSHSY, CDR2 SAAADI, per germline. CDR3 DNA: TGCGCCAGCAGGGGACAGGGCAGGAATCAGCCCCAGCATTTT. It codes for CASRGQGRNQPQHF.

J is TRBJ2-7 and V is TRBV27, with 9 bases fitting TRBD2. V shed 5 bases and J 3 bases; nucleotides not matched to a gene: 8. Germline V gene data show CDR1 as MNHEY and CDR2 as SMNVEV (reference sequence). The CDR3 has 15 residues. CDR3 in amino acids: CASSIIAGEIYEQYF. CDR3 DNA sequence: TGTGCCAGCAGTATAATAGCGGGAGAGATCTACGAGCAGTACTTC.

The genes are TRBV6-1 and TRBJ2-3, with 7 bases fitting TRBD2. With 3 bases clipped from V and 1 base from J, the junction kept 1 base outside the gene matches. Germline lookup yields CDR1 MNHNS and CDR2 SASEGT. CDR3 length: 14 residues. CDR3 sequence: CASSDTSGTDTQYF. The CDR3 region has the DNA TGTGCCAGCAGTGACACTAGCGGCACAGATACGCAGTATTTT.

This chain connects TRBV5-8 to TRBJ1-1, with D possibly matching TRBD1 (6 bases). Germline V lookup: CDR1 SGHTS, CDR2 YDEGEE. The germline V and J ends were trimmed by 8 bases and 0 bases, with 17 bases remaining between them. CDR3 length: 15 amino acids. DNA for the CDR3: TGTGCCAGTTTAGGGGGGCACCTAATGAACACTGAAGCTTTCTTT. Protein product: CASLGGHLMNTEAFF.

V usage is TRBV7-8 and J usage is TRBJ2-3; TRBD2 aligns across 14 bases. Germline V lookup: CDR1 SGHVS, CDR2 FQNEAQ. With V trimmed by 2 bases and J by 4 bases, 14 bases remained unmatched. CDR3 size: 20 residues. The CDR3 bases are TGTGCCAGCAGCTTACCCCGTCCCGGGACTAGCGGGAGAGGTGCAGATACGCAGTATTTT. Amino acids: CASSLPRPGTSGRGADTQYF.

The chain employs TRBV10-3 and TRBJ1-4; D is perhaps TRBD1 (5 bases). V was pared by 10 bases and J by 4 bases, with 16 bases between. The CDR3 covers 14 residues. Germline loops: CDR1 ENHRY, CDR2 SYGVKD. The CDR3 coding sequence is TGTGCCACCCAAAAGGGGCTGAGTAATGAAAAACTGTTTTTT. Translating gives CATQKGLSNEKLFF.

The V gene is TRBV5-1, the J gene TRBJ1-4; maybe TRBD1 (5 bases). V lost 1 base and J 1 base, leaving 8 bases between the germline ends. The CDR3 covers 15 residues. Germline loops: CDR1 SGHRS, CDR2 YFSETQ. In DNA, the CDR3 is TGCGCCAGCAGCTTGACAGGCCGAACTAATGAAAAACTGTTTTTT. It yields the protein CASSLTGRTNEKLFF.

CDR3 sequence reads: CASSLAGVGSPLHF. In DNA form, the CDR3 reads TGTGCCAGCAGCTTGGCTGGCGTAGGTTCACCCCTCCACTTT. The chain uses TRBV5-6 and TRBJ1-6; D unresolved. Germline V gene data show CDR1 as SGHDT and CDR2 as YYEEEE. V was cut by 0 bases and J by 9 bases, with 10 bases left in between. The CDR3 totals 14 residues.

The rearrangement links TRBV30 to TRBJ2-6; D perhaps matches TRBD1 (5 bases). In germline, CDR1 is GTSNPN, CDR2 SVGIG (reference sequence). V was trimmed by 2 bases and J by 1 base, leaving 9 bases between them. The CDR3 is 15 amino acids. In DNA, the CDR3 is TGTGCCTGGAGTCCAGGGTCATCTGGGGCCAACGTCCTGACTTTC. Its protein product is CAWSPGSSGANVLTF.